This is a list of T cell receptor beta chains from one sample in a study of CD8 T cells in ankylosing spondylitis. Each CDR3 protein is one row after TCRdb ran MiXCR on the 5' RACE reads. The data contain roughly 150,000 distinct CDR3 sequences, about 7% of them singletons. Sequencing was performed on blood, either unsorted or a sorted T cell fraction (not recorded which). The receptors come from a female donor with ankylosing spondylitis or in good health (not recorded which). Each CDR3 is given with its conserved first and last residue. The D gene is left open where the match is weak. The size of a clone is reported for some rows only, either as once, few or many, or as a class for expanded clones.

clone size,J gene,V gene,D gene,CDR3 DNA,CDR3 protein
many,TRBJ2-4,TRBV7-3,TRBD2,TGTGCCAGCAGCTTAACTAGCGGGGGGGCCGGAGCCATTCAGTACTTC,CASSLTSGGAGAIQYF
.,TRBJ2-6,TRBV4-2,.,TGTGCCAGCGGCCCTCGGATCCTTTACTCTGGGCGGGACGTCCTGACTTTC,CASGPRILYSGRDVLTF
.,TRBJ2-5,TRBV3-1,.,TGTGCCAGCAGCCAAGACGAGTCGACCCAGTACTTC,CASSQDESTQYF
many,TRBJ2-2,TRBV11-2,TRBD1,TGTGCCAGCAGCTTAATTATAATAGGGACAGGGTATGCCGGGGAGCTGTTTTTT,CASSLIIIGTGYAGELFF
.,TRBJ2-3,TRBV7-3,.,TGTACCAGCAGTTCACTAGGTCCAGATACGCAGTATTTT,CTSSSLGPDTQYF
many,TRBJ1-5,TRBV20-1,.,TGCAGTGCTAGAGCATCGGACGCTTCGGGAGGGCCCCAGCATTTT,CSARASDASGGPQHF
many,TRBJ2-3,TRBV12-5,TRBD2,TGTGCTAGCTCGGGACTAGCAGGCGCAGATACGCAGTATTTT,CASSGLAGADTQYF
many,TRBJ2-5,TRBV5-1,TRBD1,TGCGCCAGCAGCTTAACAGGGGGGCAAGAGACCCAGTACTTC,CASSLTGGQETQYF
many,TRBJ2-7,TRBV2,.,TGTGCCAGCAGTGGGCGGGCCTACGAGCAGTACTTC,CASSGRAYEQYF
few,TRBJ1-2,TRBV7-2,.,TGTGCCAGCAGCTTAGTGGGCGGGGGCAGGGTGGAATATGGCTACACCTTC,CASSLVGGGRVEYGYTF
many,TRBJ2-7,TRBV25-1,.,TGTGCCAGCAGTGAACTGACCTACGAGCAGTACTTC,CASSELTYEQYF
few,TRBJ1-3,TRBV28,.,TGTGCCAGCAGTTCCCATTCGGGGGGCGGTGGAAACACCATATATTTT,CASSSHSGGGGNTIYF
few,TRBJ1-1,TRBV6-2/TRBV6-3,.,TGTGCCAGCAGTAACGCGGGTTTTTCTGAAGCTTTCTTT,CASSNAGFSEAFF
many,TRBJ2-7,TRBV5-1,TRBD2,TGCGCCAGCAGCTTGGCAGTTGGGAGGGCCTACGAGCAGTACTTC,CASSLAVGRAYEQYF
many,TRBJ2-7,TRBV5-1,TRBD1,TGCGCCAGCAGCCTGACAGGGGGCAGGTACGAGCAGTACTTC,CASSLTGGRYEQYF
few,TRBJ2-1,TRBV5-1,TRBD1,TGCGCCAGCAGCAGCGGACAGGGCTCGGGTGAGCAGTTCTTC,CASSSGQGSGEQFF
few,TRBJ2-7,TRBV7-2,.,TGTGCCAGCAGCTTAGGCCAACCAGGCTACGAGCAGTACTTC,CASSLGQPGYEQYF
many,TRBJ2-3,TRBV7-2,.,TGTGCCAGCAGCTTAGTTGGAGGGGGGAGGCCAGATACGCAGTATTTT,CASSLVGGGRPDTQYF
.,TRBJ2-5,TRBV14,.,TGTGCCAGCAGCCCTATACAGGGTTATCAAGAGACCCAGTACTTC,CASSPIQGYQETQYF
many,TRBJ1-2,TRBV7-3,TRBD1,TGTGCCAGCAGCTCCGCAGGGACAGCCTATGGCTACACCTTC,CASSSAGTAYGYTF
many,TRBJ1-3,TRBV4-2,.,TGTGCCAGCAGCCAAGAACACAGGGCTGGAAACACCATATATTTT,CASSQEHRAGNTIYF
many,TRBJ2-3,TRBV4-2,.,TGTGCCAGCAGCAGGAGTCGGGGAACAGATACGCAGTATTTT,CASSRSRGTDTQYF
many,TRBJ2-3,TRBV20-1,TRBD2,TGCAGTGCTGGGAGCGGGGGGGGAAAAGATACGCAGTATTTT,CSAGSGGGKDTQYF
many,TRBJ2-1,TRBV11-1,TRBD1,TGTGCCAGCAGCTTAGCGTCAGGGGGCGGCCCGAGCTCCTACAATGAGCAGTTCTTC,CASSLASGGGPSSYNEQFF
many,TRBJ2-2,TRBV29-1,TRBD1,TGCAGCGTTTTTGGACAGGGAGAGGGCACCGGGGAGCTGTTTTTT,CSVFGQGEGTGELFF
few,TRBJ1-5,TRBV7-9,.,TGTGCCAGCAGCTTGGGCCCCGGGGGGGGCTTCAATCAGCCCCAGCATTTT,CASSLGPGGGFNQPQHF
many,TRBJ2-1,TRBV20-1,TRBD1,TGCAGTGCTCTCCCGGGCAGGGGGCGGTACAATGAGCAGTTCTTC,CSALPGRGRYNEQFF
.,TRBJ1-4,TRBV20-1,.,TGCAGTGCTAGGGGGCAGGGTGCAACTAATGAAAAACTGTTTTTT,CSARGQGATNEKLFF